The sequence of this T cell receptor beta chain was determined in a study of T cell repertoires in cytomegalovirus infection. On the study more broadly: Indications came from public TCR beta signatures; they pointed to CMV infection and to a matching HLA type.

The CDR3 has 16 amino acids. The germline V gene encodes CDR1 MNHNS and CDR2 SASEGT. The V and J ends lost 10 bases and 4 bases respectively, with 25 bases between them. TCRdb reprocessed the reads via MiXCR and lists one record per CDR3 protein. The sample has under 850,000 distinct CDR3 sequences, about 40% seen once. The source is a human donor in good health (CMV status not recorded). Some clones in this sample may be carry-over from other donors' samples. The V call is TRBV6-1, the J call TRBJ1-2, with TRBD1 as a possible D gene (5 bases). The sequenced sample consisted of PBMCs. The CDR3 is CAIIYGTEETFYGYTF. The CDR3 bases are TGTGCCATCATTTACGGGACCGAGGAGACTTTCTATGGCTACACCTTC.